The present T cell receptor beta chain was sequenced within a study of beta chain features in type 1 diabetes (dated by TCRdb to the late 2010s). With respect to the entire study: Mean age, gender distribution, total cell number and subset yield were not different between patients and healthy donors. A total of 100 million to 110 million sorted cells were examined across all samples, and a strong correlation was observed between cell number per subset and RNA yield. In the study, recently diagnosed type 1 diabetes patients and matched healthy donors were compared on the TCRB repertoires of their sorted circulating CD4+ T cell subsets. Naive and central memory subsets were obtained from all 28 donors, but regulatory and stem cell-like memory subsets were isolated from only 8 patients and roughly eight healthy donors. The research as a whole found: Shorter templates might be favored by PCR, yet because patient and control samples were amplified and corrected together, any such skew would affect both groups equally. Type 1 diabetes patients showed a moderate but significant shortening of TCRB CDR3 length in all four CD4+ subsets. HLA sub-analyses involved small numbers of individuals, so any influence of HLA type on TCRB rearrangement remained unresolved. Because cDNA rather than genomic DNA was sequenced, highly expressing activated cells could have been over-represented, although no difference in activation and CD3 levels was found between groups. Naive, central memory and regulatory TCRB repertoires appeared more similar among patients than among healthy donors. At VDJ recombination sites, type 1 diabetes patients had fewer insertions and more deleted nucleotides, which implies abnormalities in thymic rearrangement.

The entire amount of isolated RNA was reverse transcribed using the High Capacity cDNA Reverse Transcription Kit, so the sequenced TCRB transcripts were expressed ones. Deep immunoSEQ sequencing was performed on naive, central memory and regulatory T cell samples, with an average of approximately 4 million total reads per sample. Sorted cells were lysed in RLT buffer and RNA was extracted with DNase-treated RNeasy Micro or Mini kits, depending on cell number. Each cell subset was processed separately to prevent cross-contamination, with patient and healthy donor samples processed together. The immunoSEQ multiplex PCR was used to amplify TCRB sequences from cDNA, generating 87-bp fragments that spanned the CDR3 region. Sequencing of the amplicons was done on the Illumina HiSeq platform. In the source study's methods: Synthetic template baselines were used to correct PCR bias computationally, reads within Hamming distance 2 were collapsed, and singletons that could not be merged were discarded. Reads were aligned against IMGT to assign V, D and J genes, CDR3 length and insertions or deletions at six rearrangement sites. Clonotype counts were normalized to sorted cell number within each subset before computing true diversity and Gini coefficients with the tcR R package. The overlap coefficient, calculated on TCRB nucleotide sequences, was used to quantify repertoire sharing. Here the immuneACCESS table is served through TCRdb, limited to in-frame sequences with V and J called. Missing clones are a known gap in these copies; in checked studies unresolved V genes cover under half, and the rest lacks a known reason. The V and J calls and clone size are taken from that table; D and trimming were inferred from the DNA. Here the sample has tens of thousands of clones; roughly 41% occur a single time. Roughly 1.5% of the sample goes to the ten largest clones.

From each donor, a single peripheral blood sample of approximately 0.11 L on average was drawn into heparinised tubes. A BD FACSAria II and a panel including CD45RO, CCR7, CD25, CD127, CD95 and CD27 were used to sort naive, central memory, regulatory and stem cell-like memory CD4+ T cells. Every sorted population had a purity above 95%. PBMCs were separated immediately by Lymphoprep density gradient centrifugation and were stained directly, without being cultured. So that batch effects would be minimized, each experiment stained and sorted samples in pairs, pairing one healthy donor with one patient. A remark on this clone: Its antigen is still unknown. No base quality values were provided; no much bigger clone lies one nucleotide off.

V is clipped by 4 bases and J by 9 bases, and the sequence between their germline boundaries is 7 bases long. The germline V gene (reference sequence) sets CDR1 to LNHNV and CDR2 to YYDKDF. Including the terminal cysteine and phenylalanine, the CDR3 comprises 11 residues. Only the CDR3 portion is preserved as DNA: 33 bases, with reading frame beginning at the first base. The TCR was taken from a young man with type 1 diabetes. The rearrangement joined TRBV15 to TRBJ2-1, with the D gene too uncertain to name. The sequenced sample consisted of Tregs from blood. In light of the paper, this sample's cell subset or site label describes: regulatory CD4+ T cells. The DNA reads as follows: TGTGCCACCAGCAATAGCATTGAGCAGTTCTTC. The encoded protein is CATSNSIEQFF. The full variable domain, with segments outside the CDR3 supplied by the reference TRBV15 and TRBJ2-1 proteins, appears as DAMVIQNPRYQVTQFGKPVTLSCSQTLNHNVMYWYQQKSSQAPKLLFHYYDKDFNNEADTPDNFQSRRPNTSFCFLDIRSPGLGDTAMYLCATSNSIEQFFGPGTRLTVL.